This T cell receptor (beta chain) stems from a study of cytomegalovirus exposure and HLA in healthy donors. Study-level findings and limits: Testing in vitro showed a few CMV-associated chains specific for CMV antigens. Cytomegalovirus-associated TCR beta chains were listed, numbering around 150. First-cohort TCR clusters were later found to tend to co-occur in the 130 or so validation repertoires.

Note on this clone: Its antigen remains unidentified.

Some clones are missing from TCRdb's copy, which holds only in-frame ones; the method was immunoSEQ multiplex PCR. Of approximately 270,000 clones listed, approximately 86% were seen once; the top ten hold roughly 0.99%. The CDR3 length is 14 residues. V lost 6 bases to trimming and J lost 5 bases, with 17 bases between them. The germline gives CDR1 MDHEN, CDR2 SYDVKM. The V and J genes are TRBV28 and TRBJ2-7; a possible D gene is TRBD1 (5 bases). The TCR comes from a woman aged 18 to 35 in good health and CMV-seronegative. The sequencing input was PBMCs. The CDR3 DNA reads TGTGCCAGCAGATCGGACACGCGTTGGAACGAGCAGTACTTC. Protein: CASRSDTRWNEQYF.